A single sample is the source of the 22 T cell receptor beta chains below, sequenced in a study of T cell repertoires in cytomegalovirus infection. Which antigens these TCRs recognize remains unknown. One entry per CDR3 protein results from TCRdb running MiXCR on the reads. The data hold some 800,000 distinct CDR3 sequences, with about 30% observed a single time. Sequencing used cultured CD8+ T cells from PBMCs, obtained from culture after CMV antigen stimulation. The source of these receptors is a human donor in good health (CMV status not recorded). Some clones in this sample may be carry-over from other donors' samples.

This clonotype was recorded many times. V and J are TRBV27 and TRBJ1-1; D not resolved. CDR1 is MNHEY, CDR2 SMNVEV, per germline (reference sequence). Trimming took 6 bases from V and 1 from J, leaving 9 bases between them. This CDR3 is built from 13 residues. CDR3 region: CASSLGWNTEAFF. DNA of the CDR3: TGTGCCAGCAGCTTAGGGTGGAACACTGAAGCTTTCTTT.

V and J are TRBV27 and TRBJ2-7; D is possibly TRBD1 (5 bases). Germline CDR1 and CDR2: MNHEY and SMNVEV (reference sequence). The CDR3 has 13 amino acids. V was shortened by 5 bases and J by 7 bases, with 15 bases between the two germline ends. CDR3 nucleotide sequence: TGTGCCAGCAGTATAGGGGCCGAGAGTGAGCAGTACGTC. Its translation is CASSIGAESEQYV.

V is TRBV7-9 and J is TRBJ2-2; D may be TRBD1 or TRBD2 (5 bases each). The germline gives CDR1 SEHNR, CDR2 FQNEAQ (reference sequence). The CDR3 loop spans 18 amino acids. V lost 1 base and J 3 bases, leaving 18 bases between the germline ends. The CDR3 reads CASSLVGAGKMDTGELFF. CDR3 nucleotides: TGTGCCAGCAGCTTAGTGGGAGCAGGGAAGATGGACACCGGGGAGCTGTTTTTT.

A few counts support this clonotype. The chain is built from TRBV24-1 and TRBJ1-1; 7 positions match TRBD1. The CDR3 is made up of 17 amino acids. Germline CDR1 and CDR2: KGHDR and SFDVKD. With 1 base clipped from V and 1 base from J, the junction kept 8 bases outside the gene matches. The CDR3, as DNA: TGTGCCACCAGTGATTTACAGGGGCCTCATTCGAACACTGAAGCTTTCTTT. Translated, it gives CATSDLQGPHSNTEAFF.

V usage is TRBV12-3 or TRBV12-4 and J usage is TRBJ2-7, with a possible D match to TRBD2 (5 bases). Trimming left V 6 bases short and J 3 bases short, with 9 bases between. The CDR3 totals 12 residues. DNA for the CDR3: TGTGCCAGCAGCGCGGGCCGCTACGAGCAGTACGTC. This encodes CASSAGRYEQYV.

This clonotype was picked up a small number of times. The gene calls are TRBV7-8 and TRBJ2-5; 7 bases line up with TRBD2. Trimming took 7 bases from V and 5 from J; bases not matched to a gene: 13. Germline V lookup: CDR1 SGHVS, CDR2 FQNEAQ. This CDR3 contains 15 residues. The DNA for the CDR3 is TGTGCCAGCATTTTTACGCGGGGGACTCAGGAGACCCAGTACTTC. It yields the protein CASIFTRGTQETQYF.

V and J are TRBV5-6 and TRBJ2-7; D is possibly TRBD1 or TRBD2 (5 bases each). V lost 2 bases and J lost 1, with 13 bases in between. The CDR3 covers 15 residues. The germline V gene has CDR1 SGHDT and CDR2 YYEEEE. The CDR3 loop is CASSLAPGRSYEQYF. The CDR3, as DNA: TGTGCCAGCAGCTTAGCCCCGGGGCGATCCTACGAGCAGTACTTC.

This chain's CDR3 is CSVLRGRGYEQYF. Here the CDR3 DNA reads TGCAGCGTTCTTCGGGGCAGGGGATACGAGCAGTACTTC. The V call is TRBV29-1, the J call TRBJ2-7; D is perhaps TRBD1 (6 bases). The CDR3 extends over 13 amino acids. Trimming pared 5 bases from V and 4 bases from J, leaving 15 bases between. Germline assignment: CDR1 SQVTM and CDR2 ANQGSEA.

The chain recombines TRBV6-6 with TRBJ2-1, with 9 bases lining up with TRBD2. There are 13 residues in the CDR3. J lost 8 bases, V lost 5 bases, and 4 bases had no gene match. Looked up from germline, CDR1 is MNHNY and CDR2 is SVGAGI (reference sequence). The CDR3: CASSEVAGDEQFF. The CDR3 nucleotides are TGTGCCAGCAGTGAGGTAGCGGGGGATGAGCAGTTCTTC.

This clonotype occurred a few times. CDR3 DNA: TGCAGTGCTCAGCGGGGGGGGAAAGGCTCCTACAATGAGCAGTTCTTC. This translates into CSAQRGGKGSYNEQFF. The chain couples TRBV20-1 to TRBJ2-1; 10 nucleotides agree with TRBD2. This CDR3 comprises 16 residues. Germline CDR1 DFQATT, CDR2 SNEGSKA (reference sequence). The V segment lost 5 bases and the J segment 0 bases; nucleotides outside the gene matches: 7.

The chain uses TRBV29-1 and TRBJ2-1; 7 bases agree with TRBD2. The CDR3 sequence is 14 residues long. J lost 8 bases, V lost 7 bases, and 14 bases had no gene match. CDR1 and CDR2 from the germline V gene are SQVTM and ANQGSEA. CDR3: CSGGTGLAGDEQFF. The DNA of the CDR3 is TGCAGCGGAGGAACCGGACTGGCGGGGGATGAGCAGTTCTTC.

As DNA, the CDR3 is TGTGCCAGCAGGGTAGGGCAGGGAGCTGAAGCTTTCTTT. This sequence encodes CASRVGQGAEAFF. V is TRBV7-9 and J is TRBJ1-1; a weak D match, TRBD1 (5 bases). V was shortened by 6 bases and J by 6 bases, with 14 bases between the two germline ends. CDR1 SEHNR and CDR2 FQNEAQ come from the germline V gene (reference sequence). The CDR3 loop spans 13 amino acids.

The sample holds a few counts of this clonotype. The rearrangement joins TRBV9 to TRBJ2-3; D not certain. CDR3 length equals 12 residues. With 0 bases removed from V and 4 bases from J, the gap between germline ends came to 3 bases. Germline CDR1 SGDLS, CDR2 YYNGEE. CDR3 region: CASSVEADTQYF. CDR3 DNA: TGTGCCAGCAGCGTAGAGGCAGATACGCAGTATTTT.

This clonotype occurred many times. V is TRBV7-6 and J is TRBJ2-2, with D hard to call. This CDR3 comprises 13 residues. The germline V and J ends were trimmed by 2 bases and 6 bases, with 7 bases remaining between them. From germline, CDR1 is SGHVS and CDR2 FNYEAQ. The CDR3 DNA sequence: TGTGCCAGCAGCTTAATCCCGTCCGGGGAGCTGTTTTTT. It specifies CASSLIPSGELFF.

The chain employs TRBV6-5 and TRBJ1-1; TRBD1 matches at 9 bases. Germline loops: CDR1 MNHEY, CDR2 SVGAGI. The CDR3 runs 15 residues. J lost 1 base, V lost 5 bases, and 5 bases had no gene match. The chain's CDR3 is CASSPGQGPNTEAFF. The CDR3 DNA sequence: TGTGCCAGCAGTCCCGGACAGGGGCCGAACACTGAAGCTTTCTTT.

The chain employs TRBV5-8 and TRBJ2-2; D is unresolved. V dropped 8 bases and J dropped 6 bases, with 5 bases sitting between them. Germline assignment: CDR1 SGHTS and CDR2 YDEGEE. The CDR3 spans 10 residues. The CDR3 coding sequence is TGTGCCAGGGGATCCGGGGAGCTGTTTTTT. Translated: CARGSGELFF.

This clonotype was detected only a few times. The chain employs TRBV5-4 and TRBJ1-1; D is undetermined. Germline values: CDR1 SGHNT, CDR2 YYREEE (reference sequence). CDR3 length equals 14 residues. The germline V and J ends were trimmed by 5 bases and 8 bases, with 19 bases remaining between them. CDR3 amino acids: CASRGNGLNEEAFF. The CDR3 DNA reads TGTGCCAGCAGGGGGAACGGCCTAAATGAGGAAGCTTTCTTT.

The table lists this clonotype with many counts. The chain recombines TRBV7-2 with TRBJ1-5; no definite D call. V lost 5 bases to trimming and J lost 2 bases, with 16 bases between them. Per the germline V gene, CDR1 is SGHTA and CDR2 is FQGNSA. The CDR3 consists of 16 residues. CDR3 bases: TGTGCCAGCAGCCCCATTTGGTGGGAGGGCAATCAGCCCCAGCATTTT. Residues: CASSPIWWEGNQPQHF.

This clonotype came up a few times. The chain is built from TRBV7-9 and TRBJ1-1; D perhaps matches TRBD1 (6 bases). This CDR3 region has 15 residues. V was clipped by 1 base and J by 4 bases, with 13 bases between them. CDR1 and CDR2 (germline): SEHNR, FQNEAQ (reference sequence). CDR3: CASSLVGSGATEAFF. The CDR3 DNA is TGTGCCAGCAGCTTAGTCGGGTCAGGGGCCACTGAAGCTTTCTTT.

A few counts support this clonotype. The chain has TRBV10-3 and TRBJ1-3; D perhaps matches TRBD1 (5 bases). Trimming shortened V by 0 bases and J by 2 bases, and 11 bases separated the two germline ends. Germline CDR1 reads ENHRY; CDR2 reads SYGVKD. This CDR3 has 16 amino acids. The DNA of the CDR3 is TGTGCCATCAGTGAGTCGAGGGGCGCCCCTGGAAACACCATATATTTT. This encodes CAISESRGAPGNTIYF.

This clonotype was counted many times. The chain uses TRBV12-3 or TRBV12-4 and TRBJ2-1; D is undetermined. This CDR3 comprises 17 residues. Trimming took 5 bases from V and 9 from J, leaving 26 bases between them. CDR3: CASSPSDEVPRWGEQFF. DNA for the CDR3: TGTGCCAGCAGTCCCTCCGACGAGGTCCCACGTTGGGGTGAGCAGTTCTTC.

This chain links TRBV7-6 with TRBJ2-5; possible D gene TRBD2, 6 bases. V dropped 7 bases and J dropped 1 base, with 16 bases sitting between them. The CDR3 extends over 15 amino acids. Per germline, CDR1 SGHVS and CDR2 FNYEAQ. Here the CDR3 DNA reads TGTGCCAGCACCCTCGGTATGCGGGGCCAAGAGACCCAGTACTTC. The encoded protein is CASTLGMRGQETQYF.